This T cell receptor beta chain came from a study of chemoradiotherapy in HPV16-positive cancers. Study summary: Candidate HPV-specific clones and shared TCR motifs came from a couple of HPV16-positive patients.

Note on this clone: Its antigen remains unidentified.

There are 16 residues in the CDR3. V trimming: 4 bases; J trimming: 1 base; junction bases outside the gene matches: 2. Germline assignment: CDR1 LNHDA and CDR2 SQIVND (reference sequence). Study observations and caveats: Non-HPV-specific T cells did not expand in tumors during treatment, whereas candidate HPV-specific clones and E7-related motifs did. HPV-specific T cells were functionally defined from only two HPV16-positive patients. In HPV16-positive patients, HPV-responsive T-cell expansion tracked better recurrence-free survival.

Generated by immunoSEQ multiplex PCR, the TCRdb table keeps only in-frame clones and is missing some. The sample includes around 12,000 clones, roughly 89% seen only once; the top ten take 22%. The source of this sequence is a human donor with HPV-associated anogenital cancer. This material consisted of blood, taken from a patient who underwent chemoradiotherapy. The V call is TRBV19, the J call TRBJ2-3; 13 positions agree with TRBD2. CDR3 bases: TGTGCCAGTAGTAGGACTAGCGGGAGAGGCACAGATACGCAGTATTTT. Translated: CASSRTSGRGTDTQYF.